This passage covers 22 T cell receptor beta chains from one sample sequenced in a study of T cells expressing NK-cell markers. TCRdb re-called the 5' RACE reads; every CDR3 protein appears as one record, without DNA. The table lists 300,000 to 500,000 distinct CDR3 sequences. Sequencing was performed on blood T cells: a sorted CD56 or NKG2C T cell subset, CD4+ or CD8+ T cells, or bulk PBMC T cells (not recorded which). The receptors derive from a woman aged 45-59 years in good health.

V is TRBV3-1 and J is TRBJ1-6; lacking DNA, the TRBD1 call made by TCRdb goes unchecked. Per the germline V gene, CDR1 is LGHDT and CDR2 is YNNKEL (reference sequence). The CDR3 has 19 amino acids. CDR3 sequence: CASSPRERRLRGARSPLHF.

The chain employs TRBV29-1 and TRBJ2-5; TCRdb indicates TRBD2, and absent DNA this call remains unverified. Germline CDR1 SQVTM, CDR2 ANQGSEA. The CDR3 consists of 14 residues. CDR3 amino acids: CSVSVGSGEETQYF.

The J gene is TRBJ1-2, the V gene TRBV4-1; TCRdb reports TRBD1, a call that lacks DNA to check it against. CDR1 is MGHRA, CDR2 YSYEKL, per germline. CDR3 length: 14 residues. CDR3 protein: CASSQAPGNYGYTF.

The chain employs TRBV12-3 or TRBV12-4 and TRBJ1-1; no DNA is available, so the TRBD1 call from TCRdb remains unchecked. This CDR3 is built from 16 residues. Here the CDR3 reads CASSLKTGTLNTEAFF.

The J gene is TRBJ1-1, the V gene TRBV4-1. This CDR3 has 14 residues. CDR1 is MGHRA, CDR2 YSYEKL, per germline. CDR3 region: CASSQDRHIPEAFF.

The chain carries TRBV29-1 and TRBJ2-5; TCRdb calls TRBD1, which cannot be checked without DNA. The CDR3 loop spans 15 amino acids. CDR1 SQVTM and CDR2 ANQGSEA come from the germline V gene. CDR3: CSVEITGGVGETQYF.

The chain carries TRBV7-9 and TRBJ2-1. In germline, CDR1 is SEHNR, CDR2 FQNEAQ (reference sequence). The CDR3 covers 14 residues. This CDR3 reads CASSFVGFGNEQFF. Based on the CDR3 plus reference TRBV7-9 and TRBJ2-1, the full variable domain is DTGVSQNPRHKITKRGQNVTFRCDPISEHNRLYWYRQTLGQGPEFLTYFQNEAQLEKSRLLSDRFSAERPKGSFSTLEIQRTEQGDSAMYLCASSFVGFGNEQFFGPGTRLTVL.

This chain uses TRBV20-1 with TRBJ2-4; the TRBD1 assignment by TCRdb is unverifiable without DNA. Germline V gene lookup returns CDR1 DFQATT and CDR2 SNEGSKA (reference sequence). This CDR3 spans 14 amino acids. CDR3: CSASPTAGRNIQYF.

The chain's CDR3 is CSVESASGHSYEQYF. The chain joins TRBV29-1 to TRBJ2-7; TCRdb lists TRBD2, though no DNA is available to test this call. Germline V gene data show CDR1 as SQVTM and CDR2 as ANQGSEA. This CDR3 has 15 amino acids.

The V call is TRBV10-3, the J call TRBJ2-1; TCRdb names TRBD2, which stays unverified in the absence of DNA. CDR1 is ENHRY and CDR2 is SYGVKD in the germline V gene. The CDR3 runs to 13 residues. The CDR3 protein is CAISPHSGNEQFF.

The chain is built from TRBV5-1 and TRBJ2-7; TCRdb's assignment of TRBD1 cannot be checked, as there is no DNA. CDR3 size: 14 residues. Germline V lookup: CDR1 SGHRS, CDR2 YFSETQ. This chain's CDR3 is CASSRWDGNYEQYF. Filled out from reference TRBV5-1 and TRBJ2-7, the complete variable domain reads KAGVTQTPRYLIKTRGQQVTLSCSPISGHRSVSWYQQTPGQGLQFLFEYFSETQRNKGNFPGRFSGRQFSNSRSEMNVSTLELGDSALYLCASSRWDGNYEQYFGPGTRLTVT.

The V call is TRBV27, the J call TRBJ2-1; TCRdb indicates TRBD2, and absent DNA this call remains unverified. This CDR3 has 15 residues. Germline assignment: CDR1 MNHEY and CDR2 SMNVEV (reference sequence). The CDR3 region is CASSFPGLAGNEQFF.

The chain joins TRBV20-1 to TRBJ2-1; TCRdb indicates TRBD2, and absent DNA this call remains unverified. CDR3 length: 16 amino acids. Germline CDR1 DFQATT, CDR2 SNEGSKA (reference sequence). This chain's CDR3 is CSARRLAGVPYNEQFF.

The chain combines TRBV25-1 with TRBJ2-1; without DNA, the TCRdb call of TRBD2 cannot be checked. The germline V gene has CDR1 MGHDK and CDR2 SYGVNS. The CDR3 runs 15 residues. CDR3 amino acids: CASRSGRGSYNEQFF.

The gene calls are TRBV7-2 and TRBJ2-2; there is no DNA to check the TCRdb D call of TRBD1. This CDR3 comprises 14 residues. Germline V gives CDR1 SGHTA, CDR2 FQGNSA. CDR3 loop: CASSLVGTTGELFF.

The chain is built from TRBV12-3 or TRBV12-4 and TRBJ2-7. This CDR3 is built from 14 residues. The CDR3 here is CASSYHGETYEQYF.

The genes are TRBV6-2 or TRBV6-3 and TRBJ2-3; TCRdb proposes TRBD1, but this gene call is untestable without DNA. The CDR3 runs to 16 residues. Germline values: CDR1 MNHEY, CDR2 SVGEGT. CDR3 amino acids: CASSYSPGTSTDTQYF.

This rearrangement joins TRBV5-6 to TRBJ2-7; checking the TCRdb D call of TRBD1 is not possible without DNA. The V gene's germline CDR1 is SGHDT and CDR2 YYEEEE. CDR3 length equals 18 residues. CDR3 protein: CASNPPGQRGPFIYEQYF.

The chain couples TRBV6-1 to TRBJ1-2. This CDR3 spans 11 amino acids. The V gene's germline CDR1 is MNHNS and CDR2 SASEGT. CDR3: CASRQEHGYTF.

CDR3 residues: CASSVGPGENTGELFF. V gene TRBV9 combines with J gene TRBJ2-2. In germline, CDR1 is SGDLS, CDR2 YYNGEE. CDR3 size: 16 residues. Full variable domain (remainder filled in from reference TRBV9 and TRBJ2-2): DSGVTQTPKHLITATGQRVTLRCSPRSGDLSVYWYQQSLDQGLQFLIQYYNGEERAKGNILERFSAQQFPDLHSELNLSSLELGDSALYFCASSVGPGENTGELFFGEGSRLTVL.

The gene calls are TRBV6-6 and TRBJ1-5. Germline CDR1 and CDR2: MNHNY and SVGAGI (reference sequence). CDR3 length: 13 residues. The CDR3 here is CASQGWDNQPQHF.

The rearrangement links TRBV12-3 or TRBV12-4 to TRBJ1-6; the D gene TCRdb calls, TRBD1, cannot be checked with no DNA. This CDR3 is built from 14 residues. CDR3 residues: CASSLLPGNSPLHF.